Given below is one TCR beta chain in context. Its antigen is still unknown. The assay was immunoSEQ multiplex PCR, and TCRdb's table has in-frame clones only and misses some. The data show 150,000 to 250,000 clones, with 80% to 95% seen just once and roughly 3.5% held by the top ten. This entry is derived from a study of T cell responses to AZD1222 COVID-19 vaccine. The analysis combined second doses at about 4 or about 12 weeks. This CDR3 comprises 14 residues. V shed 3 bases and J shed 6 bases, with 15 bases lying between them. The germline CDR1 and CDR2 sequences are MDHEN and SYDVKM. General study points: Every sample of the repertoires postdated the peak T cell response. Close to half of spike-specific TCRs reportedly recognize unmutated variant regions.

This chain uses TRBV28 with TRBJ2-7; no reliable D call. The TCR was taken from an adult who received the AZD1222 COVID-19 vaccine. The sequences come from peripheral blood, collected 28 days after the second AZD1222 dose. The CDR3 protein is CASSLDGIIGEQYF. The DNA of the CDR3 is TGTGCCAGCAGTTTGGACGGAATAATAGGCGAGCAGTACTTC.